This T cell receptor beta chain was recorded in a study of blood T cell repertoires in COVID-19. V was pared by 4 bases and J by 6 bases, with 3 bases of the junction left unmatched. CDR3 length: 14 residues. Per the germline V gene, CDR1 is SNHLY and CDR2 is FYNNEI. Clones were read by immunoSEQ multiplex PCR, and TCRdb kept only the in-frame ones, dropping some. The sample yields roughly 330,000 clones, around 90% seen once. The rearrangement uses TRBV2 and TRBJ1-4, with 9 bases aligning to TRBD1. The sequence derives from a man aged 18 to 29 who had recovered from COVID-19. Sequenced material: peripheral blood. The CDR3 loop reads CASSGWTGDEKLFF. The CDR3 DNA follows: TGTGCCAGCAGTGGCTGGACAGGGGATGAAAAACTGTTTTTT.